This T cell receptor (beta chain) was sequenced in a study of blood T cell repertoires in COVID-19 (TCRdb year 2020). For context, the study as a whole: Collaborator samples came from the United States, Italy and Spain and covered acute and convalescent phases of COVID-19. Subjects who had been exposed to COVID-19, were actively infected with it, or had recovered from it provided the deeply sampled blood TCRbeta repertoires that made up the dataset. The repertoires were released in a freely available public database intended as a resource for research on the immune response to SARS-CoV-2. The material from the prospective study consisted of cDNA or gDNA derived from T cells, B-cell-depleted T cells, or PBMCs. The samples were drawn from two sources: the first 160 participants of the ongoing ImmuneRACE study, and 1,254 subjects contributed by 6 global collaborators. Where available, HLA class I and class II types were obtained from metadata supplied by the sample provider rather than from assay-based typing. A de-identified subject ID, COVID-19 status, age in years and sex were almost always included in the sample metadata. Beyond this particular receptor, the publication reports: Clinical and demographic metadata were provided uncurated, with the amount varying by source and participant.

V loses 3 bases of germline sequence and J loses 3 bases, and the interval between the two ends is 12 bases. The CDR3 has 15 amino acids, counting the end cysteine and phenylalanine. Left in the record is the CDR3 DNA by itself, 45 bases read in frame from the first base. CDR1 and CDR2, looked up from the germline V gene, are KGHSH and LQKENI. TCRbeta CDR3 regions were amplified from genomic DNA by means of the immunoSEQ Assay, a bias-controlled multiplex PCR. The authors processed their data as follows. The number of nucleated cells in each sample was estimated from the amplification of reference gene primers within the assay. To quantify the absolute abundance of each unique TCRbeta CDR3 rearrangement, sequence reads were collapsed and filtered. For each sample, productive Simpson clonality was calculated as the square root of Simpson's diversity index across productive rearrangements. What TCRdb holds here is the immuneACCESS table cut down to in-frame rearrangements. Part of the clones is not present; checked against another copy, under half of the missing clones reflect an unresolved V gene, and the others are unexplained. For V, J and clone size, that table is used; D and trimming come from the DNA. This sample gives 95,000 to 110,000 clones in total; around nine tenths of them show up just once. Of the sample, over 1% falls within the top ten clones.

Each collaborating institution followed its own protocols to collect whole blood in K2EDTA tubes. For TCRbeta analysis, collaborators shipped samples in one of three forms: frozen whole blood, isolated PBMCs, or DNA extracted from either of those sample types. Concerning this clone itself: Its target antigen remains unknown. Base-call qualities are not available, and no considerably larger clone is one nucleotide away.

The receptor comes from a woman in her 30s with acute or convalescent COVID-19. Input material: peripheral blood. Recombination joined TRBV18 with TRBJ1-5, and the D gene may be TRBD1, 5 bases matching. The DNA is TGTGCCAGCTCACCTACACCAGGGTTCAATCAGCCCCAGCATTTT. This sequence encodes CASSPTPGFNQPQHF.